This T cell receptor beta chain was sequenced during a study of T cell responses to AZD1222 COVID-19 vaccine. Produced via immunoSEQ multiplex PCR; TCRdb's table is partial and in-frame only. The table shows 130,000 or so clones, with 85% to 90% occurring only once. This clone has only a few counts. Trimming cost V 5 bases and J 3 bases; bases outside gene matches: 6. The germline V gene encodes CDR1 SGHNT and CDR2 YENEEA. The CDR3 has 16 amino acids. This TCR came from an adult who received the AZD1222 COVID-19 vaccine. The source was peripheral blood, collected 28 days after the second AZD1222 dose. The chain uses TRBV11-3 and TRBJ2-3, with 12 bases matching TRBD2. CDR3 sequence reads: CASSRGTSGRTDTQYF. Here the CDR3 DNA reads TGTGCCAGCAGCCGAGGGACTAGCGGGCGGACAGATACGCAGTATTTT.